This entry is about one TCR beta chain. Its antigen is undetermined. Second doses were pooled across both intervals (about 4 or about 12 weeks). Trimming shortened V by 7 bases and J by 1 base, and 13 bases separated the two germline ends. CDR1 SQVTM and CDR2 ANQGSEA come from the germline V gene. This CDR3 is built from 13 residues. TCRdb keeps only in-frame clones here, not all; method: immunoSEQ multiplex PCR. The top ten clones hold roughly an eighth of a sample with about 94,000 clones, around 89% of them seen once. These data belong to a study of T cell responses to AZD1222 COVID-19 vaccine. General study points: The reported proportion of spike-specific TCRs targeting unmutated variant regions was nearly half. Every sample of the repertoires postdated the peak T cell response. Across spike, vaccine-associated CD4 TCRs were found, dominant at 160-218 and 743-854.

The sequencing here drew on peripheral blood, taken 28 days after the second AZD1222 dose. This TCR was sampled from an adult who received the AZD1222 COVID-19 vaccine. The chain carries TRBV29-1 and TRBJ1-1; the D gene is possibly TRBD1 (5 bases). The CDR3 DNA follows: TGCAGCGCTGACGAAACAGGGAACACTGAAGCTTTCTTT. The encoded protein is CSADETGNTEAFF. The entire variable domain, with the rest obtained from reference TRBV29-1 and TRBJ1-1, is as follows: SAVISQKPSRDICQRGTSLTIQCQVDSQVTMMFWYRQQPGQSLTLIATANQGSEATYESGFVIDKFPISRPNLTFSTLTVSNMSPEDSSIYLCSADETGNTEAFFGQGTRLTVV.